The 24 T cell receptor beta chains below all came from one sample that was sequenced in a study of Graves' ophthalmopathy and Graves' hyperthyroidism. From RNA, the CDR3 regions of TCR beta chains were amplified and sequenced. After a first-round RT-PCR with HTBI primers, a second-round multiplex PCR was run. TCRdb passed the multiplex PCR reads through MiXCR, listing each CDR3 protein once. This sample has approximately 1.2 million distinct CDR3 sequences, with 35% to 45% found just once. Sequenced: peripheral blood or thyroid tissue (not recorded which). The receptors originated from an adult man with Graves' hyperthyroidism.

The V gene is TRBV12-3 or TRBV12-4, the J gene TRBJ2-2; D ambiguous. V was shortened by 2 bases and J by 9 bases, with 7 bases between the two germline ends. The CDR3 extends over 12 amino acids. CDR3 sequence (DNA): TGTGCCAGCAGTTTATGGGAAAGGGAGCTGTTTTTT. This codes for CASSLWERELFF.

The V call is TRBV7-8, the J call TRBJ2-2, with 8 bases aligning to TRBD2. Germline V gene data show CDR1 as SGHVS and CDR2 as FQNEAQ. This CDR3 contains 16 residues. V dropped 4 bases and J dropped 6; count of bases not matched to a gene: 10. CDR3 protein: CASSSLSGRTAGELFF. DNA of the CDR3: TGTGCCAGCAGCTCGTTGAGCGGGAGAACAGCCGGGGAGCTGTTTTTT. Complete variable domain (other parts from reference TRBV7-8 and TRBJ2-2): GAGVSQSPRYKVAKRGQDVALRCDPISGHVSLFWYQQALGQGPEFLTYFQNEAQLDKSGLPSDRFFAERPEGSVSTLKIQRTQQEDSAVYLCASSSLSGRTAGELFFGEGSRLTVL.

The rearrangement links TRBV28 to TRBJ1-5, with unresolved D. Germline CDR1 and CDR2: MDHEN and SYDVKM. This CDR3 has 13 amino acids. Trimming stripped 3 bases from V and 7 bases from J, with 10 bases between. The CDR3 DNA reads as TGTGCCAGCAGTTTTCGTCGGATACAGCCCCAGCATTTT. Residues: CASSFRRIQPQHF.

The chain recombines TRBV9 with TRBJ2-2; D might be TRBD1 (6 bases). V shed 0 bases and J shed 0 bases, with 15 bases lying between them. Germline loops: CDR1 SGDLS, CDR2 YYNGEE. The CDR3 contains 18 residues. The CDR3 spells CASSVDQAGQTNTGELFF. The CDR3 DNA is TGTGCCAGCAGCGTAGACCAGGCTGGACAGACGAACACCGGGGAGCTGTTTTTT. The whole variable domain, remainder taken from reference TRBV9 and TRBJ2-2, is DSGVTQTPKHLITATGQRVTLRCSPRSGDLSVYWYQQSLDQGLQFLIQYYNGEERAKGNILERFSAQQFPDLHSELNLSSLELGDSALYFCASSVDQAGQTNTGELFFGEGSRLTVL.

The CDR3 region is CASSLSFTASGNTGELFF. The CDR3 DNA sequence: TGTGCCAGCAGCTTATCCTTTACTGCTAGCGGGAACACCGGGGAGCTGTTTTTT. The J gene is TRBJ2-2, the V gene TRBV11-2; the match to TRBD2 covers 7 bases. V trimming: 2 bases; J trimming: 1 base; junction bases outside the gene matches: 10. This CDR3 is 18 amino acids long. Germline V gene data show CDR1 as SGHAT and CDR2 as FQNNGV.

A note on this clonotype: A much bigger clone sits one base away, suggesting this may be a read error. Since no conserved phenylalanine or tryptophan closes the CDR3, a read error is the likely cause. CDR3 nucleotide sequence: TGTGCCAGCAGCGTCCAGGGGAAAGAGACCCAGTACTTA. Its translation is CASSVQGKETQYL. The chain carries TRBV9 and TRBJ2-5, with D possibly TRBD1 on 6 matching bases. Trimming pared 2 bases from V and 3 bases from J, leaving 8 bases between. From germline, CDR1 is SGDLS and CDR2 YYNGEE. The CDR3 is 13 residues long.

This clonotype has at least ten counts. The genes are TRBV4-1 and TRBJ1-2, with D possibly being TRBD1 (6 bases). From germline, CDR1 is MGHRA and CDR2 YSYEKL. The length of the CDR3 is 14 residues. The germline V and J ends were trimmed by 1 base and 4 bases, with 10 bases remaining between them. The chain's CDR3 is CASSQGTDLYGYTF. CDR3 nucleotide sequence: TGCGCCAGCAGCCAAGGGACAGACCTCTATGGCTACACCTTC.

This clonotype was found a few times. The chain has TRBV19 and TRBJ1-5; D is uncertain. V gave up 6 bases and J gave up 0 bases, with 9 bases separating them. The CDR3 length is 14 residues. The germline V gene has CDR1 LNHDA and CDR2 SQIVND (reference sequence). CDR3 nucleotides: TGTGCCAGTAGGGCAGGCAATAGCAATCAGCCCCAGCATTTT. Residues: CASRAGNSNQPQHF.

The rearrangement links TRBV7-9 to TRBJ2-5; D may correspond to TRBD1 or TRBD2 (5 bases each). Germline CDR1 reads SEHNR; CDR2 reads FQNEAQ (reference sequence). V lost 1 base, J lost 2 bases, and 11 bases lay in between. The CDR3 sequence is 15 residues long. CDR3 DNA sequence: TGTGCCAGCAGCTTAGTTGCCTGGGGGCAAGAGACCCAGTACTTC. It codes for CASSLVAWGQETQYF.

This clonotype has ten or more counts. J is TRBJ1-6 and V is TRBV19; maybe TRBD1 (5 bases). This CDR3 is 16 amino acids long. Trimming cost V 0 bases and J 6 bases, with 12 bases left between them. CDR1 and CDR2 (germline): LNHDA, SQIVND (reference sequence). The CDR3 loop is CASSIDRAGSNSPLHF. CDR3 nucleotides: TGTGCCAGTAGTATAGATCGGGCAGGGAGTAATTCACCCCTCCACTTT.

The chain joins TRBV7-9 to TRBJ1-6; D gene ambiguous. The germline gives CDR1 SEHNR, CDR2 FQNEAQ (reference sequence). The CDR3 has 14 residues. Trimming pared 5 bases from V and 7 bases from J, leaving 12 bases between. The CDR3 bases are TGTGCCAGCAGCGGCTGGCAGGACAATTCACCCCTCCACTTT. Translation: CASSGWQDNSPLHF.

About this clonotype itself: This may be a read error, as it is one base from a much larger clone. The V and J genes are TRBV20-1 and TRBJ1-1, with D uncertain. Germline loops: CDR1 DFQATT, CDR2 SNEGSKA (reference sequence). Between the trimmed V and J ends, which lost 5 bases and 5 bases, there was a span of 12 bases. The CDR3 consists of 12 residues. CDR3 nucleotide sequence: TGCAGTGCTGCCCAGAGACGGACTGAAGCTTTCTTT. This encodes CSAAQRRTEAFF.

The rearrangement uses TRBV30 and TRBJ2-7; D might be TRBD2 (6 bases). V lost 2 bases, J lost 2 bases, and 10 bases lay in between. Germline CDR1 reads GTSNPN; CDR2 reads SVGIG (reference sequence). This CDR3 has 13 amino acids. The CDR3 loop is CAWSREVAYEQYF. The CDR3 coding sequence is TGTGCCTGGAGTAGGGAGGTCGCCTACGAGCAGTACTTC.

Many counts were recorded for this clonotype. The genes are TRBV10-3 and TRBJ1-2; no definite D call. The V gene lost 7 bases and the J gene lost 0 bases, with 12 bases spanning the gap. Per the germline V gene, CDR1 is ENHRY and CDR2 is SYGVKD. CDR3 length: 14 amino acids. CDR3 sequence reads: CAINGHPANYGYTF. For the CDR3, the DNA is TGTGCCATCAACGGGCACCCTGCTAACTATGGCTACACCTTC.

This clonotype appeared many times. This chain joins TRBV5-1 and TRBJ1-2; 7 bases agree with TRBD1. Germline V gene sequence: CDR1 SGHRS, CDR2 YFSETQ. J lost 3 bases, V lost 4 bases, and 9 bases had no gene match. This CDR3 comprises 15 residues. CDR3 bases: TGCGCCAGCAGCCCAAGGACAGGAGGGGACTATGGCTACACCTTC. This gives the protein CASSPRTGGDYGYTF.

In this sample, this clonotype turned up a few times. The CDR3 DNA reads TGTGCCTGTCTACCTACCGGGACAGCATATGGCTACACCTTC. This translates into CACLPTGTAYGYTF. The rearrangement uses TRBV30 and TRBJ1-2; 7 bases agree with TRBD1. V lost 6 bases and J lost 5; bases outside the gene matches: 12. The CDR3 sequence is 14 residues long. Germline V gives CDR1 GTSNPN, CDR2 SVGIG (reference sequence).

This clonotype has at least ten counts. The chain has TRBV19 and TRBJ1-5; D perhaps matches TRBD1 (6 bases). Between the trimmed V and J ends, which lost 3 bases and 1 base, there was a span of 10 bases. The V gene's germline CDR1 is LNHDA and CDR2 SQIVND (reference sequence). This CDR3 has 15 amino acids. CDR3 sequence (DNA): TGTGCCAGTAGTATGGTCGACAGGAGCAATCAGCCCCAGCATTTT. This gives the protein CASSMVDRSNQPQHF. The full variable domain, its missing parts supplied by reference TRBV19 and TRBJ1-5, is DGGITQSPKYLFRKEGQNVTLSCEQNLNHDAMYWYRQDPGQGLRLIYYSQIVNDFQKGDIAEGYSVSREKKESFPLTVTSAQKNPTAFYLCASSMVDRSNQPQHFGDGTRLSIL.

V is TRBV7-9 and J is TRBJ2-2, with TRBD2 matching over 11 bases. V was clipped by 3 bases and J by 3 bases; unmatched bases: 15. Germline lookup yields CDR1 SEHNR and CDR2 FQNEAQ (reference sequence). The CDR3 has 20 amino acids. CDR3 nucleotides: TGTGCCAGCAGCTTCAGCCAACGACTAGCGGGAAATAGTTACACCGGGGAGCTGTTTTTT. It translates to CASSFSQRLAGNSYTGELFF. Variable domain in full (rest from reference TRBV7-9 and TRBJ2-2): DTGVSQNPRHKITKRGQNVTFRCDPISEHNRLYWYRQTLGQGPEFLTYFQNEAQLEKSRLLSDRFSAERPKGSFSTLEIQRTEQGDSAMYLCASSFSQRLAGNSYTGELFFGEGSRLTVL.

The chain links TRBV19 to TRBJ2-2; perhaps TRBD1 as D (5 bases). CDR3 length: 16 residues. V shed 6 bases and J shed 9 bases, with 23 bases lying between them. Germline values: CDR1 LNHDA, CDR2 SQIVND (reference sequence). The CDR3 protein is CASRSGPGMILRELFF. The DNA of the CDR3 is TGTGCCAGTAGGAGTGGACCAGGGATGATTCTACGGGAGCTGTTTTTT.

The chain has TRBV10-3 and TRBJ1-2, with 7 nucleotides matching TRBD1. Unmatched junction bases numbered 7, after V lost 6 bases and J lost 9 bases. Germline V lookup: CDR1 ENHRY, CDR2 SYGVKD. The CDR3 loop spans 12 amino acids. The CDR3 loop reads CAIRRQGSSYTF. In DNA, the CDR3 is TGTGCCATCAGACGACAGGGCTCTAGCTACACCTTC.

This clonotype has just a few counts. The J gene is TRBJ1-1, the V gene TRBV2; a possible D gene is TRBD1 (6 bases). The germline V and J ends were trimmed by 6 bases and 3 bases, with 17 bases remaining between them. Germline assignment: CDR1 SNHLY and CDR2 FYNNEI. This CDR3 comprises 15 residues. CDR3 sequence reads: CASRKDKGGYTEAFF. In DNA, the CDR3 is TGTGCCAGCAGGAAGGACAAAGGGGGATACACTGAAGCTTTCTTT.

For the CDR3, the DNA is TGTGCCAGCAGTTACTCACAACCCGACCTCTCTGGAAACACCATATATTTT. Amino acids: CASSYSQPDLSGNTIYF. The V call is TRBV6-5, the J call TRBJ1-3; the D is unclear. Germline loops: CDR1 MNHEY, CDR2 SVGAGI. The CDR3 is made up of 17 amino acids. V was clipped by 0 bases and J by 0 bases, with 12 bases between them.

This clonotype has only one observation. CDR3 DNA sequence: TGTGCCACGGGGGGGCTTGGCAATCAGCCCCCCACTGAAGCTTTCTTT. Amino acids: CATGGLGNQPPTEAFF. This chain connects TRBV10-3 to TRBJ1-1; weak D call: TRBD1 (6 bases). Deletions cut 10 bases from V and 4 bases from J, with 25 bases between. The length of the CDR3 is 16 residues. The germline gives CDR1 ENHRY, CDR2 SYGVKD.

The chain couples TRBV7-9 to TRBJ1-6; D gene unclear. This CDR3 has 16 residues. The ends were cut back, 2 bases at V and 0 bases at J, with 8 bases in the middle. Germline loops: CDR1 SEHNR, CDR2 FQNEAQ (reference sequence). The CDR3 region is CASSLQNPSYNSPLHF. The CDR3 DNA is TGTGCCAGCAGCTTACAAAATCCCTCCTATAATTCACCCCTCCACTTT.